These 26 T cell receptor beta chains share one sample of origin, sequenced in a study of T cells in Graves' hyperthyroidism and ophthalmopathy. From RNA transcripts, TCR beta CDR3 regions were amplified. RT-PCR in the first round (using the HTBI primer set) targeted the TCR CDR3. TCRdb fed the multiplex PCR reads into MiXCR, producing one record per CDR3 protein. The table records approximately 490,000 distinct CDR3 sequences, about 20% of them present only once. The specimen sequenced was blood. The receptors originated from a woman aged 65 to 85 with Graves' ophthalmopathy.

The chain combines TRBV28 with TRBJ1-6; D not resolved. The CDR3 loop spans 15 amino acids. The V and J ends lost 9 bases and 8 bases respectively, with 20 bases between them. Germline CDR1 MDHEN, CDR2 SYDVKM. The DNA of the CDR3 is TGTGCCAGTTTACCCCCCTGGACCTTACATTCACCCCTCCACTTT. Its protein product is CASLPPWTLHSPLHF. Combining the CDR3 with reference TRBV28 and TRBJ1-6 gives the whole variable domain DVKVTQSSRYLVKRTGEKVFLECVQDMDHENMFWYRQDPGLGLRLIYFSYDVKMKEKGDIPEGYSVSREKKERFSLILESASTNQTSMYLCASLPPWTLHSPLHFGNGTRLTVT.

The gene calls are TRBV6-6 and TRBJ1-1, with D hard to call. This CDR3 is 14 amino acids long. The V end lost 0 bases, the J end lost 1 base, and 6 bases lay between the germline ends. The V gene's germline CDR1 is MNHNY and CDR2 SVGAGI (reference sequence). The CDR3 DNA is TGTGCCAGCAGTTACTCTCGTCGGAACACTGAAGCTTTCTTT. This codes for CASSYSRRNTEAFF.

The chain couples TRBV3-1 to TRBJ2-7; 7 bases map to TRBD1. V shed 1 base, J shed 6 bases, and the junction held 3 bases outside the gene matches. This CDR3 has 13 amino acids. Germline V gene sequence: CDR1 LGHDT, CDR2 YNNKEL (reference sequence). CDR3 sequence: CASSQGGGSEQYF. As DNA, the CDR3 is TGTGCCAGCAGCCAAGGAGGGGGCTCCGAGCAGTACTTC.

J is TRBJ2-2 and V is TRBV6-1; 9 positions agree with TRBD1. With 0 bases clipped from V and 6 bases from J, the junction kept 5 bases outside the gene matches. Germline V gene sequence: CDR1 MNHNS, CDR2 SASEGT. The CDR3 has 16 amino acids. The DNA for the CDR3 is TGTGCCAGCAGTGAAGCACCGGGACAGGGCGCCGGGGAGCTGTTTTTT. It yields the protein CASSEAPGQGAGELFF.

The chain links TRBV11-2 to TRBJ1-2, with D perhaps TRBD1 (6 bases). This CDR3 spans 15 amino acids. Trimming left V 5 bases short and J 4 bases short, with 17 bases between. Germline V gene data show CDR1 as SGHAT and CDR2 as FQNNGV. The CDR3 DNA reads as TGTGCCAGCAGCCCCTCGGGAGGGGGGGCCTATGGCTACACCTTC. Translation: CASSPSGGGAYGYTF.

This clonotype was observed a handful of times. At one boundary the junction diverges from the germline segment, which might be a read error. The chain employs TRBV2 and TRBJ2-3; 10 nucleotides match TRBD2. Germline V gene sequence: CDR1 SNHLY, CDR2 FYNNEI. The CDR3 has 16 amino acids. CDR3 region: CASSQTLAGGTDTQYF. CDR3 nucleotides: TGCGCCAGCAGCCAGACGCTAGCGGGAGGCACAGATACGCAGTATTTT.

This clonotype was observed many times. In nucleotides, the CDR3 is TGTGCCAGCAGTCCCTATAGGAGGTACCAAGAGACCCAGTACTTC. This encodes CASSPYRRYQETQYF. The J gene is TRBJ2-5, the V gene TRBV28; tentatively, D is TRBD2 (5 bases). This CDR3 has 15 residues. V shed 5 bases and J shed 0 bases, with 13 bases lying between them. Germline CDR1 is MDHEN and CDR2 is SYDVKM.

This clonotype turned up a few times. CDR3 sequence (DNA): TGCAGCGTTGAAGATATGGTAGTAGCCCATGAGCAGTTCTTC. This translates into CSVEDMVVAHEQFF. The rearrangement uses TRBV29-1 and TRBJ2-1; D gene unclear. Trimming took off 0 bases at V and 8 bases at J, with 14 bases between the two ends. CDR3 length equals 14 residues. Germline assignment: CDR1 SQVTM and CDR2 ANQGSEA.

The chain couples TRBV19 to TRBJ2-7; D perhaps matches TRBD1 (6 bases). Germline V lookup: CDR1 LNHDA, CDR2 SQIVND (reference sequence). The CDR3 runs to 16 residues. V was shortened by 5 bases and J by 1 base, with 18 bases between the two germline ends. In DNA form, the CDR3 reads TGTGCCAGTAGTCCTACAGGGAGCTCCCTATCCTACGAGCAGTACTTC. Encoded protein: CASSPTGSSLSYEQYF.

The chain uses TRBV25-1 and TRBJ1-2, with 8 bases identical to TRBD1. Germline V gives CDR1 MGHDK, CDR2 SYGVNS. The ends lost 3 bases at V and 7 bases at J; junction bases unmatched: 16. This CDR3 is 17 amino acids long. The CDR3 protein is CASSDVAGGGGNVGYTF. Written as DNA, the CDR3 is TGTGCCAGCAGTGACGTGGCAGGGGGCGGAGGGAATGTTGGCTACACCTTC.

Here the CDR3 DNA reads TGTGCCAGCAGTCCGGGACAGGGACGGAAAACCGGGGAGCTGTTTTTT. It yields the protein CASSPGQGRKTGELFF. J is TRBJ2-2 and V is TRBV6-2 or TRBV6-3; 9 bases fit TRBD1. CDR1 and CDR2 from the germline V gene are MNHEY and SVGEGT. Losses at the gene ends were 5 bases for V and 5 bases for J; bases not matched to a gene: 9. This CDR3 contains 16 residues.

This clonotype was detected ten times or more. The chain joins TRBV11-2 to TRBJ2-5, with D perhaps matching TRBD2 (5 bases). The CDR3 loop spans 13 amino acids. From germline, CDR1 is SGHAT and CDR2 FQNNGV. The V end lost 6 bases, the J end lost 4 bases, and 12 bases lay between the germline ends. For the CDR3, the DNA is TGTGCCAGCAGATCCGATGGGAGAGAGACCCAGTACTTC. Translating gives CASRSDGRETQYF.

CDR3 nucleotides: TGCGCCAGCAGCCAACCTCACGGGGAGCTGTTTTTT. Its translation is CASSQPHGELFF. The rearrangement joins TRBV4-3 to TRBJ2-2; D is ambiguous. The CDR3 consists of 12 residues. Germline V gives CDR1 LGHNA, CDR2 YSLEER. V lost 2 bases to trimming and J lost 7 bases, with 5 bases between them.

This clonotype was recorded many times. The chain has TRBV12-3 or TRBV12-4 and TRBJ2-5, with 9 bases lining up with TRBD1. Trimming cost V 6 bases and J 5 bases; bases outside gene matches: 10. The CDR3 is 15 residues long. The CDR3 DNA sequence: TGTGCCAGCAGCAAGGCTGGGACAGGGTGGGAGACCCAGTACTTC. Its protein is CASSKAGTGWETQYF.

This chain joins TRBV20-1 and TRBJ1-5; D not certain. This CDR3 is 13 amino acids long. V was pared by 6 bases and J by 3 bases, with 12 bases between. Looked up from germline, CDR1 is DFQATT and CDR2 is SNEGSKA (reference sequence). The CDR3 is CSASDKANQPQHF. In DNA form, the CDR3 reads TGCAGTGCGTCGGATAAGGCCAATCAGCCCCAGCATTTT.

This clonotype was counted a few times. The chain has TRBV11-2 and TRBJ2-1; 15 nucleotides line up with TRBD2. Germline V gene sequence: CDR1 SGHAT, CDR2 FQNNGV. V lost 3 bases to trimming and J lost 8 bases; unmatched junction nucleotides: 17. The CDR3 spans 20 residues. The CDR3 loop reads CASSLAGLAGGPTTSDEQFF. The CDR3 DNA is TGTGCCAGCAGCTTGGCCGGACTAGCGGGAGGGCCGACGACCAGTGATGAGCAGTTCTTC.

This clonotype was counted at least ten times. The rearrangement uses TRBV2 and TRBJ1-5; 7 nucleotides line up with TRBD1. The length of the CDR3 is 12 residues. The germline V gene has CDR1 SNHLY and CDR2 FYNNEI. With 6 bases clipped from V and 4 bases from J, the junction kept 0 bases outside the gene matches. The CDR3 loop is CASRGQNQPQHF. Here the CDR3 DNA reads TGTGCCAGCAGGGGACAGAATCAGCCCCAGCATTTT.

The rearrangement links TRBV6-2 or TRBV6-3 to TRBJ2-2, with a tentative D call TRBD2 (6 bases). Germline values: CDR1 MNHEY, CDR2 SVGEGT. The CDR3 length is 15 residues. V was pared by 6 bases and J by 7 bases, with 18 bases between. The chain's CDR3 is CASRGLAITVGELFF. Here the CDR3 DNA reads TGTGCCAGCAGGGGGCTAGCGATTACGGTCGGGGAGCTGTTTTTT.

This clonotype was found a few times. This CDR3 is CAISGTGERVSSGANVLTF. In DNA form, the CDR3 reads TGTGCCATCAGTGGGACAGGGGAAAGGGTTAGCTCTGGGGCCAACGTCCTGACTTTC. This rearrangement joins TRBV10-3 to TRBJ2-6; TRBD1 agrees at 9 bases. The CDR3 spans 19 residues. The germline V gene encodes CDR1 ENHRY and CDR2 SYGVKD. J lost 0 bases, V lost 4 bases, and 10 bases had no gene match.

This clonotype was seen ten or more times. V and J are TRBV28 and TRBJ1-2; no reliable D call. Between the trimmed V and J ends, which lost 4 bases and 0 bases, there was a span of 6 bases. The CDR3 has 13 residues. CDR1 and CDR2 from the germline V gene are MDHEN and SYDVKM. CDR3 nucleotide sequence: TGTGCCAGCAGTTGGGGTTCTAACTATGGCTACACCTTC. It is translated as CASSWGSNYGYTF.

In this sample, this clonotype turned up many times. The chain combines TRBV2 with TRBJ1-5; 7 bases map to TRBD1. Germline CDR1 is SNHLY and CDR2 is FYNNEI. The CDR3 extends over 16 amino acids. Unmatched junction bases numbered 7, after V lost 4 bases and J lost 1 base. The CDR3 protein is CASSARPGGSNQPQHF. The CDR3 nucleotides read TGTGCCAGCAGTGCTCGGCCAGGGGGGAGCAATCAGCCCCAGCATTTT.

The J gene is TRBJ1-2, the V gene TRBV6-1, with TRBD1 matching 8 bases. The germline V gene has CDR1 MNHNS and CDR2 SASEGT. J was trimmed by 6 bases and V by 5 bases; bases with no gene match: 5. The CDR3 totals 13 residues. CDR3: CASSQTGDNGYTF. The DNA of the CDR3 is TGTGCCAGCAGTCAGACAGGGGATAATGGCTACACCTTC.

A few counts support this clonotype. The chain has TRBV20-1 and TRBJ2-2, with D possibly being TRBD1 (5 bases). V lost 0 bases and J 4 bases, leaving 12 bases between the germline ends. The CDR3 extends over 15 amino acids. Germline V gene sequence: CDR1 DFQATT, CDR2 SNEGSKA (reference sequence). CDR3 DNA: TGCAGTGCTAGAGAGTACCAGGGTGGCACCGGGGAGCTGTTTTTT. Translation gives CSAREYQGGTGELFF.

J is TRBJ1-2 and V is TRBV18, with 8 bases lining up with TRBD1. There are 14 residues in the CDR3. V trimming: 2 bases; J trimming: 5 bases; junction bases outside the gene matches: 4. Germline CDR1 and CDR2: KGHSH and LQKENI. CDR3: CASSPGTGEYGYTF. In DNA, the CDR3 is TGTGCCAGCTCACCAGGGACAGGCGAATATGGCTACACCTTC.

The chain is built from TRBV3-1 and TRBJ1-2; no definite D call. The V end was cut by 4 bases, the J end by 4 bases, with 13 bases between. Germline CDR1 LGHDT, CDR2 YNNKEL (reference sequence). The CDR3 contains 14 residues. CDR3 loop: CASSLGIESYGYTF. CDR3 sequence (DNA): TGTGCCAGCAGCCTCGGGATCGAGAGCTATGGCTACACCTTC. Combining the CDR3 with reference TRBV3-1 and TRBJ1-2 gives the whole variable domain DTAVSQTPKYLVTQMGNDKSIKCEQNLGHDTMYWYKQDSKKFLKIMFSYNNKELIINETVPNRFSPKSPDKAHLNLHINSLELGDSAVYFCASSLGIESYGYTFGSGTRLTVV.

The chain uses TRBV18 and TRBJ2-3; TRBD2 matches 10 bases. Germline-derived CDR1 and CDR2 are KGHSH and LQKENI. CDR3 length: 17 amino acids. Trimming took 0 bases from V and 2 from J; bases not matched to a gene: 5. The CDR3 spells CASSPPILAGTTDTQYF. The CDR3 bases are TGTGCCAGCTCACCACCGATACTAGCGGGGACCACAGATACGCAGTATTTT.